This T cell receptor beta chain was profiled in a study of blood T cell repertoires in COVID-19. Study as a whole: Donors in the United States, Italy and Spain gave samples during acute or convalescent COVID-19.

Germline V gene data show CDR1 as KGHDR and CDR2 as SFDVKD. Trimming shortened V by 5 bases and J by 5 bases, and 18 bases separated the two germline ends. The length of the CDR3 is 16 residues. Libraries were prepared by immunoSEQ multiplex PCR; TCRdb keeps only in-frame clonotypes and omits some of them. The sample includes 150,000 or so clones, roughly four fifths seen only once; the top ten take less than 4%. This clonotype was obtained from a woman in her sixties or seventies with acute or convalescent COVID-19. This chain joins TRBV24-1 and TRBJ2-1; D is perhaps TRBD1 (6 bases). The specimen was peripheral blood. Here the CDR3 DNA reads TGTGCCACCAGTGGAGGGGGACGCCAAATTAACAATGAGCAGTTCTTC. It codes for CATSGGGRQINNEQFF.